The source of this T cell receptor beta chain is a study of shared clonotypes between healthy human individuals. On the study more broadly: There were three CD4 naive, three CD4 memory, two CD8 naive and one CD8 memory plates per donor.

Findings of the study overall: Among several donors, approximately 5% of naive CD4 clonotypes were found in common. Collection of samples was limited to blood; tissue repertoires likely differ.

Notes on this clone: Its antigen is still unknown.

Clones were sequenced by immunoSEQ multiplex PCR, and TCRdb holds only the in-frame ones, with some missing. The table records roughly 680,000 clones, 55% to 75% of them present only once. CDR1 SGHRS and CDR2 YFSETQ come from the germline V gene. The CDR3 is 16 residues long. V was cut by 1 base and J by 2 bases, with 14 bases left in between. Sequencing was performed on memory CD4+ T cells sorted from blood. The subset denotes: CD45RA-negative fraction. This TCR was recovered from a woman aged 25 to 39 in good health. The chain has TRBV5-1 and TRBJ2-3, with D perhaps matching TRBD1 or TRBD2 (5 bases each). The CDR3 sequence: CASSLKGDRPTDTQYF. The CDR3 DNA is TGCGCCAGCAGCTTGAAAGGGGACCGGCCCACAGATACGCAGTATTTT.